A single sample is the source of the 32 T cell receptor beta chains below, sequenced in a study of Graves' ophthalmopathy and Graves' hyperthyroidism. RNA transcripts were the source from which TCR beta CDR3 regions were amplified. First-round RT-PCR relied on HTBI primers, and a second-round multiplex PCR came next. From the multiplex PCR reads, TCRdb called clonotypes with MiXCR, one entry per CDR3 protein. Of about 420,000 distinct CDR3 sequences detected, under 25% appear once; the ten largest clones hold roughly 3%. Input material: peripheral blood. The receptors here all came from a young woman with stable Graves' hyperthyroidism.

This clonotype was seen at least ten times. The chain combines TRBV20-1 with TRBJ1-6; unclear D gene. Trimming shortened V by 0 bases and J by 7 bases, and 16 bases separated the two germline ends. Germline CDR1 and CDR2: DFQATT and SNEGSKA (reference sequence). The length of the CDR3 is 16 residues. Written as DNA, the CDR3 is TGCAGTGCTAGAGAAATCGTCGGTGGGAGGAATTCACCCCTCCACTTT. This encodes CSAREIVGGRNSPLHF.

V is TRBV28 and J is TRBJ2-5; D might be TRBD2 (5 bases). The V gene lost 5 bases and the J gene lost 4 bases, with 14 bases spanning the gap. This CDR3 is built from 14 residues. Germline-derived CDR1 and CDR2 are MDHEN and SYDVKM. The CDR3 DNA is TGTGCCAGCAGTCGGACTGGGCGGGTAGAGACCCAGTACTTC. Protein product: CASSRTGRVETQYF.

In this sample, this clonotype turned up many times. At one of its ends the junction is not consistent with the germline gene, which may arise from a read error. The genes are TRBV6-1 and TRBJ2-4; D call uncertain. CDR1 is MNHNS and CDR2 is SASEGT in the germline V gene. The CDR3 covers 12 residues. The CDR3 is CASRDVKNIKYF. In nucleotides, the CDR3 is TGTGCCAGCAGGGACGTAAAAAACATTAAGTACTTC.

This clonotype was seen ten or more times. This chain connects TRBV19 to TRBJ2-5, with D unclear. The CDR3 is 13 residues long. In germline, CDR1 is LNHDA, CDR2 SQIVND (reference sequence). With 3 bases removed from V and 2 bases from J, the gap between germline ends came to 7 bases. The CDR3 region has the DNA TGTGCCAGTAGTATGCGGCGGCAAGAGACCCAGTACTTC. Translated, it gives CASSMRRQETQYF.

For this clonotype: This may stem from a read error, because a much larger clone lies one nucleotide away. The CDR3: CASSVAPTNTEALF. As DNA, the CDR3 is TGTGCCAGCAGCGTAGCTCCCACGAACACTGAAGCTCTCTTT. The V call is TRBV9, the J call TRBJ1-1, with unresolved D. Per the germline V gene, CDR1 is SGDLS and CDR2 is YYNGEE. The CDR3 has 14 residues.

The CDR3 DNA sequence: TGTGCCAGCGCCGGGACAGGGCCTGTCGGGGAGCTGTTTTTT. The encoded protein is CASAGTGPVGELFF. The chain links TRBV6-1 to TRBJ2-2, with 9 nucleotides matching TRBD1. This CDR3 contains 14 residues. J gave up 7 bases and V 8 bases, and 8 bases lay outside the gene matches. Germline CDR1 MNHNS, CDR2 SASEGT.

The sample holds many counts of this clonotype. This rearrangement joins TRBV24-1 to TRBJ2-7; TRBD2 aligns across 9 bases. Germline V gene lookup returns CDR1 KGHDR and CDR2 SFDVKD. The ends lost 2 bases at V and 0 bases at J; junction bases unmatched: 4. The CDR3 has 16 amino acids. CDR3: CATSDSLAGSSYEQYF. The CDR3 DNA follows: TGTGCCACCAGTGATTCCCTAGCGGGAAGCTCCTACGAGCAGTACTTC.

The chain joins TRBV10-2 to TRBJ2-4, with TRBD1 identical over 8 bases. The CDR3 totals 15 residues. Germline loops: CDR1 WSHSY, CDR2 SAAADI. Unmatched junction bases numbered 2, after V lost 4 bases and J lost 0 bases. The DNA of the CDR3 is TGCGCCAGCAGTGGGACAGGGAGAGCCAAAAACATTCAGTACTTC. Protein sequence: CASSGTGRAKNIQYF.

This clonotype was seen only a few times. This rearrangement joins TRBV30 to TRBJ1-6; no firm D call. The CDR3 consists of 15 residues. CDR1 is GTSNPN, CDR2 SVGIG, per germline (reference sequence). Between the trimmed V and J ends, which lost 3 bases and 8 bases, there was a span of 17 bases. The chain's CDR3 is CAWRKVAARHSPLHF. The CDR3, as DNA: TGTGCCTGGAGGAAAGTGGCAGCTAGACATTCACCCCTCCACTTT.

At least ten counts were recorded for this clonotype. The chain joins TRBV6-2 or TRBV6-3 to TRBJ1-2; 9 nucleotides agree with TRBD1. The CDR3 runs 14 residues. J gave up 4 bases and V 7 bases, and 7 bases lay outside the gene matches. CDR1 and CDR2 (germline): MNHEY, SVGEGT. As DNA, the CDR3 is TGTGCCAGCACCAGGGACAGGGCCTCCTATGGCTACACCTTC. This encodes CASTRDRASYGYTF.

This clonotype has ten or more counts. The chain carries TRBV20-1 and TRBJ1-1; a possible D gene is TRBD1 (5 bases). This CDR3 has 13 residues. Trimming took 1 base from V and 0 from J, leaving 6 bases between them. The germline gives CDR1 DFQATT, CDR2 SNEGSKA (reference sequence). The CDR3 reads CSARGGLNTEAFF. The CDR3 region has the DNA TGCAGTGCTAGAGGGGGCCTGAACACTGAAGCTTTCTTT.

Details on this clonotype: A much larger clone lies a single base off, so this may be a read error. This chain uses TRBV3-1 with TRBJ1-2; D is ambiguous. The germline CDR1 and CDR2 sequences are LGHDT and YNNKEL (reference sequence). CDR3 length: 14 residues. V gave up 0 bases and J gave up 9 bases, with 14 bases separating them. CDR3 residues: CASSQERQAHSYTF. The DNA of the CDR3 is TGTGCCAGCAGCCAAGAACGTCAAGCCCATAGCTACACCTTC. The whole variable domain, remainder taken from reference TRBV3-1 and TRBJ1-2, is DTAVSQTPKYLVTQMGNDKSIKCEQNLGHDTMYWYKQDSKKFLKIMFSYNNKELIINETVPNRFSPKSPDKAHLNLHINSLELGDSAVYFCASSQERQAHSYTFGSGTRLTVV.

The rearrangement joins TRBV30 to TRBJ2-2, with 12 bases that match TRBD2. Germline CDR1 reads GTSNPN; CDR2 reads SVGIG (reference sequence). This CDR3 contains 13 residues. Trimming took 7 bases from V and 6 from J; bases not matched to a gene: 3. The CDR3 sequence is CASSGRGAGELFF. The CDR3 DNA sequence: TGTGCCTCTAGCGGGAGGGGCGCCGGGGAGCTGTTTTTT.

The chain has TRBV2 and TRBJ1-1, with a weak D call TRBD1 (5 bases). V was shortened by 1 base and J by 10 bases, with 16 bases between the two germline ends. The CDR3 consists of 14 residues. The germline CDR1 and CDR2 sequences are SNHLY and FYNNEI. CDR3 sequence: CASSEGPVGESAFF. For the CDR3, the DNA is TGTGCCAGCAGTGAAGGCCCGGTAGGGGAATCAGCTTTCTTT. The complete variable domain, with remaining parts taken from reference TRBV2 and TRBJ1-1, reads EPEVTQTPSHQVTQMGQEVILRCVPISNHLYFYWYRQILGQKVEFLVSFYNNEISEKSEIFDDQFSVERPDGSNFTLKIRSTKLEDSAMYFCASSEGPVGESAFFGQGTRLTVV.

The chain uses TRBV28 and TRBJ2-5; 9 bases agree with TRBD2. The CDR3 is made up of 15 amino acids. The germline V gene encodes CDR1 MDHEN and CDR2 SYDVKM. J gave up 5 bases and V 2 bases, and 6 bases lay outside the gene matches. The CDR3 reads CASSLEVAGGETQYF. The CDR3 DNA reads TGTGCCAGCAGTTTAGAGGTCGCGGGGGGGGAGACCCAGTACTTC.

Note on this clonotype: An end of the junction differs from the germline gene, which may be a read error. As DNA, the CDR3 is TGTGCCACCGGACGGACAGGGGAATATGGCTACAGCTTC. Encoded protein: CATGRTGEYGYSF. The V and J genes are TRBV24-1 and TRBJ1-2; the match to TRBD1 covers 9 bases. This CDR3 comprises 13 residues. The V gene's germline CDR1 is KGHDR and CDR2 SFDVKD.

In its sample, this clonotype was seen a few times. The chain couples TRBV18 to TRBJ1-2; the D gene is possibly TRBD1 (5 bases). This CDR3 is 15 amino acids long. Germline V gene data show CDR1 as KGHSH and CDR2 as LQKENI. Trimming took off 5 bases at V and 3 bases at J, with 16 bases between the two ends. This CDR3 is CASSEGPPTYYGYTF. Written as DNA, the CDR3 is TGTGCCAGCTCAGAGGGACCGCCAACCTACTATGGCTACACCTTC.

In its sample, this clonotype was seen many times. This chain links TRBV20-1 with TRBJ1-5, with D possibly matching TRBD1 (5 bases). The CDR3 is made up of 12 amino acids. V lost 3 bases and J 4 bases, leaving 7 bases between the germline ends. Germline V CDR1 and CDR2: DFQATT, SNEGSKA (reference sequence). For the CDR3, the DNA is TGCAGTGCTAGCGGGGGGAATCAGCCCCAGCATTTT. It specifies CSASGGNQPQHF.

This clonotype was seen many times. V usage is TRBV25-1 and J usage is TRBJ2-5, with D tentatively TRBD1 or TRBD2 (5 bases each). This CDR3 is 16 amino acids long. The germline V gene encodes CDR1 MGHDK and CDR2 SYGVNS. Trimming removed 1 base from V and 5 bases from J, with 17 bases in between. CDR3 sequence reads: CASSESAGTVSETQYF. The CDR3 coding sequence is TGTGCCAGCAGTGAATCAGCCGGGACCGTAAGCGAGACCCAGTACTTC.

The chain carries TRBV12-3 or TRBV12-4 and TRBJ1-2; possibly TRBD1 for D (5 bases). This CDR3 contains 15 residues. The V gene lost 4 bases and the J gene lost 2 bases, with 14 bases spanning the gap. CDR3 amino acids: CASSYSDSPNYGYTF. DNA of the CDR3: TGTGCCAGCAGTTATAGTGACAGCCCGAACTATGGCTACACCTTC.

This clonotype has a count of ten or more. The chain employs TRBV12-3 or TRBV12-4 and TRBJ2-2; 8 bases agree with TRBD1. The CDR3 is made up of 15 amino acids. V shed 6 bases and J 7 bases; nucleotides not matched to a gene: 10. The CDR3 loop reads CASRWTGIAVGELFF. CDR3 bases: TGTGCCAGCAGGTGGACAGGGATAGCGGTCGGGGAGCTGTTTTTT.

This clonotype showed up just a few times. This chain connects TRBV18 to TRBJ2-7, with 7 bases identical to TRBD1. Germline loops: CDR1 KGHSH, CDR2 LQKENI. V dropped 4 bases and J dropped 2; count of bases not matched to a gene: 8. This CDR3 has 15 amino acids. CDR3: CASSLTGASTYEQYF. The CDR3 bases are TGTGCCAGCTCACTTACAGGGGCGTCCACCTACGAGCAGTACTTC.

The table lists this clonotype with many counts. The chain couples TRBV5-1 to TRBJ1-2; the match to TRBD1 covers 11 bases. Germline CDR1 reads SGHRS; CDR2 reads YFSETQ. J was trimmed by 6 bases and V by 2 bases; bases with no gene match: 6. The CDR3 has 15 amino acids. CDR3 loop: CASSFTGQGVDGYTF. The CDR3 nucleotides read TGCGCCAGCAGCTTCACGGGACAGGGGGTGGATGGCTACACCTTC.

The chain uses TRBV30 and TRBJ2-5; 7 nucleotides align to TRBD1. Germline CDR1 reads GTSNPN; CDR2 reads SVGIG (reference sequence). The CDR3 has 15 amino acids. The V and J ends lost 4 bases and 2 bases, in that order; junction bases with no gene match: 10. The CDR3 spells CAWTKDRAFQETQYF. The CDR3 DNA follows: TGTGCCTGGACAAAAGACAGGGCCTTTCAAGAGACCCAGTACTTC.

The chain employs TRBV27 and TRBJ1-5; D is ambiguous. The V gene's germline CDR1 is MNHEY and CDR2 SMNVEV (reference sequence). The CDR3 sequence is 12 residues long. V lost 6 bases, J lost 9 bases, and 12 bases lay in between. For the CDR3, the DNA is TGTGCCAGCAGCCCCCTTTTTTGGCCCCAGCATTTT. It specifies CASSPLFWPQHF.

This chain's CDR3 is CASCRLAGRDLAGELFF. The CDR3 DNA sequence: TGTGCCAGCTGTAGGCTAGCGGGCCGCGATTTGGCCGGGGAGCTGTTTTTT. V and J are TRBV6-4 and TRBJ2-2, with 8 bases matching TRBD2. The CDR3 spans 17 residues. Trimming took 8 bases from V and 6 from J; bases not matched to a gene: 17. In germline, CDR1 is MRHNA, CDR2 SNTAGT.

As for this clonotype: Since no conserved phenylalanine or tryptophan closes the CDR3, a read error is the likely cause. This rearrangement joins TRBV15 to TRBJ1-1; unclear D gene. The V end lost 6 bases, the J end lost 1 base, and 12 bases lay between the germline ends. CDR3 length: 14 residues. From germline, CDR1 is LNHNV and CDR2 YYDKDF (reference sequence). The CDR3 reads CATRERNRNTEAFL. CDR3 DNA: TGTGCCACCAGGGAAAGAAATAGGAACACTGAAGCTTTCCTT.

This clonotype has just one count. This could be a read error, since a much larger clone is one nucleotide away. This chain connects TRBV27 to TRBJ2-2; 8 positions match TRBD2. CDR1 and CDR2 (germline): MNHEY, SMNVEV (reference sequence). CDR3 size: 15 residues. The CDR3 is CASSSTGGGGGELCF. The CDR3 region has the DNA TGTGCCAGCAGTTCTACCGGGGGGGGCGGCGGGGAGCTGTGTTTT.

The V and J genes are TRBV12-3 or TRBV12-4 and TRBJ2-5; possibly TRBD2 for D (6 bases). The CDR3 is 15 amino acids. Trimming cost V 8 bases and J 2 bases, with 18 bases left between them. The CDR3 DNA reads TGTGCCAGCTCACCAAGGGCGGGGTCACAAGAGACCCAGTACTTC. Its protein is CASSPRAGSQETQYF.

The chain joins TRBV27 to TRBJ1-6; 8 bases map to TRBD1. The CDR3 totals 14 residues. Unmatched junction bases numbered 9, after V lost 7 bases and J lost 10 bases. The germline V gene has CDR1 MNHEY and CDR2 SMNVEV (reference sequence). The CDR3 DNA reads as TGTGCCAGCAACCCCGGACAGGGAGGGTCACCCCTCCACTTT. Its protein product is CASNPGQGGSPLHF.

A remark on this clonotype: At one of its ends the junction is not consistent with the germline gene, which may arise from a read error. The genes are TRBV4-1 and TRBJ1-1; no clear D. CDR3 length equals 13 residues. Germline V CDR1 and CDR2: MGHRA, YSYEKL. In DNA form, the CDR3 reads TGCGCCAGCAGCCAAGATCGGGGTTCTGAAGCTTGCTTT. It codes for CASSQDRGSEACF.

About this clonotype itself: A much larger clone is a single base away; this may be a read error. The chain couples TRBV20-1 to TRBJ2-4, with TRBD2 matching over 8 bases. Germline trimming cut 3 bases from V and 3 bases from J; bases unmatched to any gene: 10. CDR3 length: 16 amino acids. CDR1 is DFQATT, CDR2 SNEGSKA, per germline (reference sequence). The CDR3, as DNA: TGCAGTGCTAGTCCGGGGGGGTTCTTAGTCAAAAACATTCAGTACTTC. This sequence encodes CSASPGGFLVKNIQYF.